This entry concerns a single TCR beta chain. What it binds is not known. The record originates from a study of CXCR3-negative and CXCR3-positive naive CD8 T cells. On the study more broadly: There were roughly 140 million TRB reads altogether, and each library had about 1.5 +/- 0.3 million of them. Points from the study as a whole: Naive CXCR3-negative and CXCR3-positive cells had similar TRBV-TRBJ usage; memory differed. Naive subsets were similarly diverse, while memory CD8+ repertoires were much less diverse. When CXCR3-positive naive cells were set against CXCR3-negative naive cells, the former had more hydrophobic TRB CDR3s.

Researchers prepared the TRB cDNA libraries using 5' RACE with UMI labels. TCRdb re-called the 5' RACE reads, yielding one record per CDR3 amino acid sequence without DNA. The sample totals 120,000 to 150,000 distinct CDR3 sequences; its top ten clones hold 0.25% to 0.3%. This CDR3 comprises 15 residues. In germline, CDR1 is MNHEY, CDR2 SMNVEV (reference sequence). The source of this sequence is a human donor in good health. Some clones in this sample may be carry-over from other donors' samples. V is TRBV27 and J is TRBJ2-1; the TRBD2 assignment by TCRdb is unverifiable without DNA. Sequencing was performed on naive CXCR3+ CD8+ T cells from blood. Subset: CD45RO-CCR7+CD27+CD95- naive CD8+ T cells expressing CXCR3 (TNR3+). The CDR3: CASTIGRGHYNEQFF.